This passage covers 11 T cell receptor beta chains from one sample sequenced in a study of blood T cell repertoires in COVID-19. Assay: immunoSEQ multiplex PCR; the TCRdb copy retains only in-frame clones and omits some. The data show 20,000 to 25,000 clones, with 89% seen just once and just over 25% held by the top ten. Sequenced sample: peripheral blood. Receptors originate from a human donor with active COVID-19. The donor label of this sample is uncertain.

The rearrangement joins TRBV4-3 to TRBJ2-1; 10 bases agree with TRBD2. Trimming removed 0 bases from V and 3 bases from J; junction bases left unmatched: 8. The CDR3 contains 18 residues. Germline values: CDR1 LGHNA, CDR2 YSLEER. CDR3 DNA sequence: TGCGCCAGCAGCCAAGATTTTGTGGGACTAGCGTACTACAATGAGCAGTTCTTC. This encodes CASSQDFVGLAYYNEQFF.

The chain employs TRBV9 and TRBJ2-2, with 11 bases lining up with TRBD2. The ends lost 3 bases at V and 10 bases at J; junction bases unmatched: 8. This CDR3 contains 15 residues. Germline assignment: CDR1 SGDLS and CDR2 YYNGEE. The DNA of the CDR3 is TGTGCCAGCAGCGCAAGACGGACTAGCGGGTTGGAGCTGTTTTTT. Translation: CASSARRTSGLELFF.

The chain has TRBV6-6 and TRBJ2-7; a possible D gene is TRBD1 (6 bases). CDR3 size: 15 residues. Germline CDR1 and CDR2: MNHNY and SVGAGI (reference sequence). With 5 bases removed from V and 0 bases from J, the gap between germline ends came to 14 bases. Here the CDR3 DNA reads TGTGCCAGCAGTATTGCCGGGACATCCTCCTACGAGCAGTACTTC. Residues: CASSIAGTSSYEQYF.

This clone has a single count. The rearrangement uses TRBV6-2 or TRBV6-3 and TRBJ2-5; D gene ambiguous. The CDR3 is 11 amino acids. Trimming left V 5 bases short and J 5 bases short, with 6 bases between. Germline values: CDR1 MNHEY, CDR2 SVGEGT. CDR3 sequence (DNA): TGTGCCAGCAGTCCCGGGGAGACCCAGTACTTC. Amino acid sequence: CASSPGETQYF.

CDR3 coding DNA: TGTGCCAGCAGCCCCGGACAGGGGGCGGGGGAGCAGTACTTC. Translating gives CASSPGQGAGEQYF. The chain links TRBV7-9 to TRBJ2-7, with TRBD1 identical over 11 bases. Germline V gives CDR1 SEHNR, CDR2 FQNEAQ (reference sequence). J gave up 7 bases and V 5 bases, and 7 bases lay outside the gene matches. The CDR3 sequence is 14 residues long.

The rearrangement uses TRBV6-5 and TRBJ1-2, with 7 bases aligning to TRBD1. After removal of 4 bases from V and 4 bases from J, the junction contained 6 bases not matched to a gene. Germline V gene lookup returns CDR1 MNHEY and CDR2 SVGAGI. This CDR3 is 14 amino acids long. CDR3 protein: CASSSVTGTYGYTF. For the CDR3, the DNA is TGTGCCAGCAGTTCCGTGACAGGGACCTATGGCTACACCTTC.

The genes are TRBV11-1 and TRBJ2-5; unclear D gene. The CDR3 totals 13 residues. CDR1 and CDR2 (germline): SGHAT, FQDESV (reference sequence). Trimming cost V 4 bases and J 6 bases, with 12 bases left between them. In nucleotides, the CDR3 is TGTGCCAGCAGCTACCCGAGAGTCAAGACCCAGTACTTC. Protein sequence: CASSYPRVKTQYF.

The chain is built from TRBV28 and TRBJ2-7; D gene ambiguous. Germline assignment: CDR1 MDHEN and CDR2 SYDVKM. V was clipped by 6 bases and J by 5 bases, with 8 bases between them. The CDR3 sequence is 11 residues long. The DNA for the CDR3 is TGTGCCAGCAGGATCCAGAACGAGCAGTACTTC. Its protein product is CASRIQNEQYF. Using reference TRBV28 and TRBJ2-7 for the parts outside the CDR3, the full variable domain is DVKVTQSSRYLVKRTGEKVFLECVQDMDHENMFWYRQDPGLGLRLIYFSYDVKMKEKGDIPEGYSVSREKKERFSLILESASTNQTSMYLCASRIQNEQYFGPGTRLTVT.

This chain uses TRBV9 with TRBJ2-1; 8 bases align to TRBD2. From germline, CDR1 is SGDLS and CDR2 YYNGEE. This CDR3 is 15 amino acids long. J was trimmed by 0 bases and V by 4 bases; bases with no gene match: 3. Here the CDR3 DNA reads TGTGCCAGCAGCACAGGGACTAGCTCCTACAATGAGCAGTTCTTC. Encoded protein: CASSTGTSSYNEQFF.

The chain links TRBV7-9 to TRBJ2-4, with 7 nucleotides matching TRBD1. Germline V CDR1 and CDR2: SEHNR, FQNEAQ (reference sequence). This CDR3 is built from 15 residues. Germline trimming cut 5 bases from V and 1 base from J; bases unmatched to any gene: 5. Here the CDR3 DNA reads TGTGCCAGCAGCGACGACAGGGTGGCCAAAAACATTCAGTACTTC. Its protein is CASSDDRVAKNIQYF.

This rearrangement joins TRBV6-5 to TRBJ1-5; 10 positions match TRBD1. The length of the CDR3 is 15 residues. CDR1 MNHEY and CDR2 SVGAGI come from the germline V gene. V lost 7 bases, J lost 4 bases, and 7 bases stayed unmatched. The CDR3, as DNA: TGTGCCAGCACCTCTCGGACAGGGGGAAATCAGCCCCAGCATTTT. Residues: CASTSRTGGNQPQHF.